This TCR beta chain was obtained from a study of vaccination effects on CD4 cells after COVID-19. Study overall: At 16 days and at one week before vaccination, samples were given by two convalescent patients.

Study-level findings and limits: Both infection-induced and vaccine-induced clones contracted markedly at late post-vaccination timepoints.

Assay: immunoSEQ multiplex PCR; the TCRdb copy retains only in-frame clones and omits some. This sample has about 36,000 clones; around 72% occur once, and the top ten carry over 15%. Viral peptide pool expansion of antigen-specific CD4+ T cells preceded sequencing in the ViraFEST assay. CD4+ T cell isolation took place after 10 days of culture. This person caught SARS-CoV-2 sometime from March to December 2020, and PCR testing confirmed the infection. The culture medium for around 2 million PBMC per well included 9.5 to 10 IU/ml IL-2 and about 10 ug/ml peptides. The authors replaced half the medium with IL-2 medium on days 3 and 7. Remarks on this clone: Its antigen is not known.

Germline CDR1 reads GTSNPN; CDR2 reads SVGIG (reference sequence). Trimming cost V 2 bases and J 12 bases, with 19 bases left between them. The CDR3 spans 13 residues. The chain couples TRBV30 to TRBJ1-1; TRBD1 is a possible D gene (5 bases). The sequence was obtained from a human donor who had a prior SARS-CoV-2 infection. The sample was CD4+ T cells from PBMCs cultured with HCoV-NL63 spike peptides, taken before COVID-19 vaccination. The CDR3 DNA sequence: TGTGCCTGGAGTACCCCCAGGGCCTTCCAATCTTTCTTT. This encodes CAWSTPRAFQSFF.